This T cell receptor (beta chain) was captured by sequencing in a study of CD8 T cells in Susac syndrome. Study-wide results and limits: It was acknowledged in the study that the number of individuals who were included in its TCR sequencing and HLA analysis was relatively small.

Germline V gene lookup returns CDR1 LGHNA and CDR2 YSLEER. The CDR3 runs to 15 residues. V was cut by 1 base and J by 1 base, with 8 bases left in between. Remarks on this clonotype: Its antigen is unknown.

The RNA input was about 0.45 to 1 ug, and it was reverse transcribed with random hexamers. MiXCR was run by TCRdb on the immunoSEQ multiplex PCR reads, yielding one entry per CDR3 protein. This table has some 300,000 distinct CDR3 sequences, about 82% appearing once. The sequenced target, TCR beta, came from blood CD8+ and CD4+ T cells. Relapsing-remitting disease, either stable or active, was present in the treatment-naive patients who were the multiple sclerosis controls. Negative isolation yielded CD4+ and CD8+ T cells, and FACS enriched TEMRA cells. The clonotype comes from a human donor with multiple sclerosis. The chain has TRBV4-3 and TRBJ1-3; D unresolved. Material: CD8+ T cells from PBMCs. The CDR3 coding sequence is TGCGCCAGCAGCCAAGGAACTGGGTCTGGAAACACCATATATTTT. This sequence encodes CASSQGTGSGNTIYF.